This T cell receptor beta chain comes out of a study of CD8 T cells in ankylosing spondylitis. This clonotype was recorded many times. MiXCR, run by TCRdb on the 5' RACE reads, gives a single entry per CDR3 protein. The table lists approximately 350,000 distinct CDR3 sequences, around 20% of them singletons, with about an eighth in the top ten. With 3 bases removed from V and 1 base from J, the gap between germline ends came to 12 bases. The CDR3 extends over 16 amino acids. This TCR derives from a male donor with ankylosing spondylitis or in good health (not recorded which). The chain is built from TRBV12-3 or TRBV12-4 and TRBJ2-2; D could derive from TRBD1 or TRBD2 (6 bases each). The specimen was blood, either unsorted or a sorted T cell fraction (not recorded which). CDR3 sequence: CASSFLGGGNTGELFF. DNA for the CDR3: TGTGCCAGCAGTTTTCTGGGGGGCGGGAACACCGGGGAGCTGTTTTTT.